This is a list of T cell receptor beta chains from one sample in a study of vaccination effects on CD4 cells after COVID-19. Using immunoSEQ multiplex PCR, the repertoire was profiled, and TCRdb retains in-frame clones only, with some absent. The sample shows roughly 27,000 clones, 80% to 90% of them seen only once. The antigens for these receptors are not known. Specimen: CD4+ T cells from PBMCs cultured with HCoV-NL63 spike peptides, collected after COVID-19 vaccination. The receptors were gathered from a human donor who received a COVID-19 vaccine. Some clones in this sample may be carry-over from other donors' samples. Each CDR3 is given with its conserved first and last residue. D genes are given only for firm matches.

D	V	length	J	CDR3	DNA
NA	TRBV18	13	TRBJ1-3	CASSTTGGNTIYF	TGTGCCAGCTCAACGACCGGTGGTAACACCATATATTTT
NA	TRBV24-1	14	TRBJ2-2	CATGGSSNTGELFF	TGTGCCACAGGAGGGTCTTCGAACACCGGGGAGCTGTTTTTT
NA	TRBV2	14	TRBJ1-6	CASSEQGRDSPLHF	TGTGCCAGCAGTGAACAGGGTAGGGATTCACCCCTCCACTTT
NA	TRBV30	14	TRBJ2-1	CAWSGLSETSEQFF	TGTGCCTGGAGTGGATTGTCAGAAACTAGTGAGCAGTTCTTC
NA	TRBV15	15	TRBJ1-4	CATSRDRLTNEKLFF	TGTGCCACCAGCAGAGACAGGCTTACTAATGAAAAACTGTTTTTT
NA	TRBV7-3	15	TRBJ1-1	CASSLTSFEGTEAFF	TGTGCCAGCAGCTTAACGAGTTTCGAGGGCACTGAAGCTTTCTTT
TRBD1	TRBV30	16	TRBJ2-5	CAWAHSVGTAQETQYF	TGTGCCTGGGCCCACAGCGTTGGGACAGCCCAAGAGACCCAGTACTTC
TRBD1	TRBV5-1	15	TRBJ1-4	CASSTTGAQREKLFF	TGCGCCAGCAGCACTACAGGGGCTCAACGTGAAAAACTGTTTTTT
NA	TRBV29-1	11	TRBJ2-3	CSVAGTDTQYF	TGCAGCGTTGCTGGAACAGATACGCAGTATTTT
NA	TRBV4-1	16	TRBJ1-4	CASSHGDRGTNEKLFF	TGCGCCAGCAGCCACGGAGACAGAGGAACTAATGAAAAACTGTTTTTT
TRBD2	TRBV19	15	TRBJ2-3	CASSTRSGVTDTQYF	TGTGCCAGTAGTACCCGTAGCGGGGTAACAGATACGCAGTATTTT
NA	TRBV4-3	12	TRBJ1-1	CASSQEGRAAFF	TGCGCCAGCAGCCAAGAGGGCAGGGCGGCTTTCTTT
NA	TRBV19	13	TRBJ1-2	CASKRQADYGYTF	TGTGCCAGTAAAAGACAGGCGGACTATGGCTACACCTTC
TRBD2	TRBV11-3	17	TRBJ2-5	CASSQRVASGGAETQYF	TGTGCCAGCAGCCAGAGAGTGGCTAGCGGGGGGGCAGAGACCCAGTACTTC
NA	TRBV4-1	15	TRBJ1-6	CASSQPDGGNSPLHF	TGCGCCAGCAGCCAACCGGACGGAGGTAATTCACCCCTCCACTTT
NA	TRBV7-9	14	TRBJ2-4	CASSGNGGGNIQYF	TGTGCCAGCAGCGGAAACGGTGGGGGGAACATTCAGTACTTC
TRBD1	TRBV6-2/TRBV6-3	14	TRBJ1-6	CASSRGQSTSPLHF	TGTGCCAGCAGTCGGGGACAGAGTACTTCACCCCTCCACTTT
NA	TRBV7-2	13	TRBJ2-3	CASSDGVTDTQYF	TGTGCCAGCAGCGACGGAGTCACAGATACGCAGTATTTT